This T cell receptor (beta chain) was retrieved from a study of blood T cell repertoires in COVID-19. Trimming stripped 2 bases from V and 1 base from J, with 6 bases between. Germline V lookup: CDR1 MNHEY, CDR2 SVGEGT. The CDR3 spans 15 residues. The table came from immunoSEQ multiplex PCR; TCRdb's copy has only in-frame clones and leaves some out. The sample includes 130,000 to 150,000 clones, roughly 86% of them seen just once. The sample consisted of peripheral blood. The TCR comes from a human donor in a cohort sampled during active COVID-19. This chain links TRBV6-2 or TRBV6-3 with TRBJ2-6; D unclear. The CDR3 DNA sequence: TGTGCCAGCAGTTACGGAGAGTCTGGGGCCAACGTCCTGACTTTC. Translation: CASSYGESGANVLTF.